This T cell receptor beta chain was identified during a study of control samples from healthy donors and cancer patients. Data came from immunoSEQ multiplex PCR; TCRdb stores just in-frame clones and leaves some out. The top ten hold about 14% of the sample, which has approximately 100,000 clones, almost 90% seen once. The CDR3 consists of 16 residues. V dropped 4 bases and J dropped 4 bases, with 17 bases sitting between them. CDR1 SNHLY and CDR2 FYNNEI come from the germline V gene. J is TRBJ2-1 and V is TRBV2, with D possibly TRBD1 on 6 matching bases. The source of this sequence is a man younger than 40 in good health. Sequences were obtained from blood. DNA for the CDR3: TGTGCCAGCAGTGGACTTCAGGGGTGGTCTTACAATGAGCAGTTCTTC. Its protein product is CASSGLQGWSYNEQFF. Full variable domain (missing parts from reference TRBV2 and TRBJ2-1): EPEVTQTPSHQVTQMGQEVILRCVPISNHLYFYWYRQILGQKVEFLVSFYNNEISEKSEIFDDQFSVERPDGSNFTLKIRSTKLEDSAMYFCASSGLQGWSYNEQFFGPGTRLTVL.